The 2 T cell receptor beta chains presented below share a single source sample, sequenced in a study of blood T cell repertoires in COVID-19. Produced via immunoSEQ multiplex PCR; TCRdb's table is partial and in-frame only. Altogether around 250,000 clones are present, roughly 83% being singletons, with the ten largest covering 3.5% to 5.5%. Sequencing was carried out using peripheral blood. The receptor set was obtained from a man between 60 and 75 years old who had recovered from COVID-19.

The chain links TRBV5-1 to TRBJ1-6, with a tentative D call TRBD1 (6 bases). Germline CDR1 and CDR2: SGHRS and YFSETQ. This CDR3 has 14 residues. V lost 4 bases to trimming and J lost 10 bases, with 15 bases between them. The DNA for the CDR3 is TGCGCCAGCAGCCCGCGGGGGGCGGGATCACCCCTCCACTTT. It specifies CASSPRGAGSPLHF.

The V call is TRBV6-2 or TRBV6-3, the J call TRBJ2-4; maybe TRBD1 (5 bases). CDR1 MNHEY and CDR2 SVGEGT come from the germline V gene. The CDR3 is made up of 15 amino acids. The V end was cut by 2 bases, the J end by 5 bases, with 13 bases between. CDR3 sequence reads: CASSYPRAPENIQYF. The CDR3 DNA is TGTGCCAGCAGTTACCCCAGGGCCCCGGAAAACATTCAGTACTTC.